These 22 T cell receptor beta chains share one sample of origin, sequenced in a study of blood T cell repertoires in COVID-19. Sequenced by immunoSEQ multiplex PCR; TCRdb stores in-frame clones only, minus some. The table includes 250,000 to 300,000 clones, roughly nine tenths detected once. Sequencing input: peripheral blood. These receptors all stem from a woman between 25 and 40 years old with COVID-19, enrolled during active disease.

Turning to this clone: Additional DNA sequences in this sample encode the identical CDR3. This chain uses TRBV7-6 with TRBJ2-3, with 8 bases lining up with TRBD2. CDR3 length equals 16 residues. V shed 5 bases, J shed 2 bases, and the junction held 9 bases outside the gene matches. Germline CDR1 is SGHVS and CDR2 is FNYEAQ. The CDR3 nucleotides read TGTGCCAGCAGCCCCGGGTTAGCGGGGAACACAGATACGCAGTATTTT. This encodes CASSPGLAGNTDTQYF.

The chain has TRBV10-3 and TRBJ1-5; 8 positions match TRBD1. Germline V gives CDR1 ENHRY, CDR2 SYGVKD. Losses at the gene ends were 4 bases for V and 4 bases for J; bases not matched to a gene: 6. The CDR3 length is 15 residues. The CDR3 region has the DNA TGTGCCATCAGTGCCTCAACAGGGGGTAATCAGCCCCAGCATTTT. Its protein is CAISASTGGNQPQHF.

The chain combines TRBV5-1 with TRBJ2-1; TRBD2 matches 13 bases. J was trimmed by 1 base and V by 0 bases; bases with no gene match: 4. In germline, CDR1 is SGHRS, CDR2 YFSETQ. The CDR3 totals 18 residues. CDR3 residues: CASSLGLAGGWSYNEQFF. Here the CDR3 DNA reads TGCGCCAGCAGCTTGGGACTAGCGGGGGGTTGGTCCTACAATGAGCAGTTCTTC.

This chain connects TRBV10-1 to TRBJ2-1; no definite D call. The V gene's germline CDR1 is WNHNN and CDR2 SYGVQD (reference sequence). The CDR3 is made up of 15 amino acids. The V gene lost 2 bases and the J gene lost 6 bases, with 14 bases spanning the gap. This CDR3 reads CASSERITVINEQFF. CDR3 DNA sequence: TGCGCCAGCAGTGAGCGTATTACGGTTATCAATGAGCAGTTCTTC.

This chain uses TRBV18 with TRBJ2-2, with a possible D match to TRBD2 (6 bases). V was shortened by 6 bases and J by 2 bases, with 13 bases between the two germline ends. The germline CDR1 and CDR2 sequences are KGHSH and LQKENI. The CDR3 extends over 15 amino acids. The CDR3 loop reads CASSLRDSNTGELFF. As DNA, the CDR3 is TGTGCCAGCTCGCTCCGGGACTCTAACACCGGGGAGCTGTTTTTT.

The V gene is TRBV6-1, the J gene TRBJ1-3; D call uncertain. In germline, CDR1 is MNHNS, CDR2 SASEGT. The CDR3 runs to 16 residues. The V end was cut by 0 bases, the J end by 0 bases, with 9 bases between. In DNA form, the CDR3 reads TGTGCCAGCAGTGAAGCATCGGAGAGCTCTGGAAACACCATATATTTT. Residues: CASSEASESSGNTIYF.

The rearrangement links TRBV4-1 to TRBJ2-7; TRBD1 matches at 7 bases. The CDR3 is made up of 15 amino acids. V trimming: 1 base; J trimming: 7 bases; junction bases outside the gene matches: 10. CDR1 MGHRA and CDR2 YSYEKL come from the germline V gene. CDR3: CASSQGGEGALEQYF. In DNA form, the CDR3 reads TGCGCCAGCAGCCAAGGCGGAGAGGGGGCGTTAGAGCAGTACTTC.

The genes are TRBV4-1 and TRBJ1-2, with TRBD1 as a possible D gene (5 bases). This CDR3 region has 15 residues. CDR1 and CDR2 from the germline V gene are MGHRA and YSYEKL. V was trimmed by 1 base and J by 4 bases, leaving 13 bases between them. The CDR3 reads CASSQVGAQAYGYTF. The CDR3 DNA is TGCGCCAGCAGCCAAGTCGGCGCACAGGCCTATGGCTACACCTTC.

The chain links TRBV13 to TRBJ1-6; weak D call: TRBD1 (5 bases). The CDR3 sequence is 13 residues long. V lost 1 base, J lost 10 bases, and 8 bases lay in between. CDR1 is PRHDT and CDR2 is FYEKMQ in the germline V gene (reference sequence). DNA of the CDR3: TGTGCCAGCAGCTTAGTTCAGGGATCACCCCTCCACTTT. Amino acids: CASSLVQGSPLHF.

This clone was seen more than once but under ten times. The chain is built from TRBV5-1 and TRBJ1-2; D remains unclear. From germline, CDR1 is SGHRS and CDR2 YFSETQ. The CDR3 loop spans 14 amino acids. Between the trimmed V and J ends, which lost 5 bases and 4 bases, there was a span of 15 bases. In DNA, the CDR3 is TGCGCCAGCAGGCCCCAAGGAGGTAGCTATGGCTACACCTTC. Its protein is CASRPQGGSYGYTF.

The chain employs TRBV7-8 and TRBJ1-3; possibly TRBD1 for D (5 bases). The V and J ends lost 2 bases and 4 bases respectively, with 12 bases between them. Germline-derived CDR1 and CDR2 are SGHVS and FQNEAQ. The CDR3 has 15 amino acids. The CDR3 sequence is CASSLLPGAGNTIYF. As DNA, the CDR3 is TGTGCCAGCAGCTTATTACCTGGGGCCGGAAACACCATATATTTT.

The chain employs TRBV19 and TRBJ2-6; weak D call: TRBD1 (5 bases). Trimming shortened V by 6 bases and J by 0 bases, and 18 bases separated the two germline ends. The CDR3 totals 18 residues. The V gene's germline CDR1 is LNHDA and CDR2 SQIVND (reference sequence). The CDR3 loop reads CASSNINPTVSGANVLTF. In DNA, the CDR3 is TGTGCCAGTAGCAACATCAACCCGACAGTCTCTGGGGCCAACGTCCTGACTTTC.

J is TRBJ1-2 and V is TRBV6-5; no clear D. V lost 11 bases and J 4 bases, leaving 17 bases between the germline ends. This CDR3 spans 13 amino acids. Germline CDR1 is MNHEY and CDR2 is SVGAGI. DNA for the CDR3: TGTGCCTACTCTATGACTGGCGTCTATGGCTACACCTTC. It encodes CAYSMTGVYGYTF.

The rearrangement joins TRBV2 to TRBJ1-1; TRBD1 is a possible D gene (5 bases). Germline CDR1 reads SNHLY; CDR2 reads FYNNEI. The V gene lost 7 bases and the J gene lost 8 bases, with 20 bases spanning the gap. This CDR3 contains 14 residues. The CDR3 DNA reads TGTGCCAGCACCGAAGATCCAGGGAGGGAAGAAGCTTTCTTT. This codes for CASTEDPGREEAFF.

V usage is TRBV7-9 and J usage is TRBJ1-3; weak D call: TRBD1 (5 bases). Germline V gene data show CDR1 as SEHNR and CDR2 as FQNEAQ (reference sequence). The V end was cut by 2 bases, the J end by 8 bases, with 16 bases between. The CDR3 has 15 amino acids. The CDR3 DNA reads as TGTGCCAGCAGCTTAAGGACAACAAAAGGAGACACCATATATTTT. It is translated as CASSLRTTKGDTIYF.

The V and J genes are TRBV7-8 and TRBJ2-1, with TRBD2 matching 7 bases. The CDR3 spans 14 residues. V was clipped by 0 bases and J by 6 bases; unmatched bases: 2. Germline assignment: CDR1 SGHVS and CDR2 FQNEAQ. CDR3 sequence reads: CASSLAGGTNEQFF. CDR3 DNA: TGTGCCAGCAGCTTAGCGGGGGGGACCAATGAGCAGTTCTTC.

V usage is TRBV9 and J usage is TRBJ1-2, with D perhaps matching TRBD1 (6 bases). Per germline, CDR1 SGDLS and CDR2 YYNGEE. The germline V and J ends were trimmed by 0 bases and 4 bases, with 10 bases remaining between them. The CDR3 loop spans 14 amino acids. The CDR3: CASSVELGAYGYTF. As DNA, the CDR3 is TGTGCCAGCAGCGTAGAGTTGGGGGCCTATGGCTACACCTTC.

The CDR3 bases are TGTGCCAGCAGACCCGACAGGGGTTTTCTAGATGAGCAGTTCTTC. Protein sequence: CASRPDRGFLDEQFF. The chain combines TRBV6-5 with TRBJ2-1; 8 nucleotides match TRBD1. This CDR3 comprises 15 residues. The J segment lost 8 bases and the V segment lost 6 bases, leaving 12 bases of the junction unmatched. Germline CDR1 reads MNHEY; CDR2 reads SVGAGI.

This clone showed up just once. V and J are TRBV18 and TRBJ1-1, with unresolved D. V lost 6 bases, J lost 4 bases, and 15 bases lay in between. The CDR3 contains 14 residues. The germline V gene has CDR1 KGHSH and CDR2 LQKENI. The CDR3 region has the DNA TGTGCCAGCTCCCAGGACCTTGGGAGCACTGAAGCTTTCTTT. Amino acid sequence: CASSQDLGSTEAFF.

The chain joins TRBV6-5 to TRBJ2-3; a weak D match, TRBD2 (6 bases). V lost 2 bases to trimming and J lost 8 bases, with 8 bases between them. CDR3 length equals 12 residues. Germline V lookup: CDR1 MNHEY, CDR2 SVGAGI. As DNA, the CDR3 is TGTGCCAGCAGTTACGGGGGAGGTACGCAGTATTTT. It codes for CASSYGGGTQYF.

The genes are TRBV19 and TRBJ2-2; the match to TRBD1 covers 7 bases. Trimming removed 0 bases from V and 6 bases from J; junction bases left unmatched: 10. The CDR3 contains 17 residues. Germline-derived CDR1 and CDR2 are LNHDA and SQIVND (reference sequence). CDR3 bases: TGTGCCAGTAGTATAGATATTGAACAGGGGTCCGCCGGGGAGCTGTTTTTT. It is translated as CASSIDIEQGSAGELFF.

This chain joins TRBV7-9 and TRBJ2-3; D not resolved. Trimming stripped 5 bases from V and 6 bases from J, with 9 bases between. The CDR3 is made up of 12 amino acids. Germline V gene lookup returns CDR1 SEHNR and CDR2 FQNEAQ (reference sequence). The CDR3: CASSPLADTQYF. The CDR3, as DNA: TGTGCCAGCAGCCCCCTTGCGGATACGCAGTATTTT.